This TCR beta chain was recovered during a study of CD8 T cells in Susac syndrome. Recently defined diagnostic criteria classed the Susac syndrome patients as definite or probable. Study outcomes and limitations: In Susac syndrome, the CD4+ T cell repertoires did not show clonal expansion.

The ends were cut back, 1 base at V and 6 bases at J, with 9 bases in the middle. This CDR3 contains 13 residues. The sample holds one count of this clonotype. What it recognizes is unknown. Random hexamers were used to reverse transcribe roughly 0.5 to 1 ug of RNA. TCRdb ran MiXCR on the immunoSEQ multiplex PCR reads and lists one entry per CDR3 protein. This sample has 150,000 to 200,000 distinct CDR3 sequences; 94% occur once, and the top ten carry 0.12%. The sequence was obtained from a human donor with Susac syndrome. The chain uses TRBV12-3 or TRBV12-4 and TRBJ1-2; D gene ambiguous. The sequencing input was CD4+ T cells from PBMCs. The CDR3 DNA follows: TGTGCCAGCAGTTTAGGGTTCGCGCATGGCTACACCTTC. Translating it yields CASSLGFAHGYTF.